This is a list of T cell receptor beta chains from one sample in a study of blood T cell repertoires in COVID-19. TCRdb's table, derived via immunoSEQ multiplex PCR, lists solely in-frame clones and lacks some. The sample has roughly 170,000 clones; around 82% are singletons. Sequences were obtained from PBMCs or T cells enriched from blood (not recorded which). These receptors were collected from a man aged 60 to 69 who had recovered from COVID-19. Each CDR3 is given with its conserved first and last residue. A D gene is named only where the DNA matches it firmly. Only part of the rows carry a size: once, few, many, or a class if the clone is expanded.

clone size	D gene	V gene	J gene	CDR3 protein	CDR3 DNA
NA	TRBD1	TRBV6-1	TRBJ2-3	CASSEPGQPTQYF	TGTGCCAGCAGTGAACCGGGACAGCCAACGCAGTATTTT
NA	TRBD1	TRBV4-1	TRBJ1-1	CASSRWDRDTEAFF	TGCGCCAGCAGCCGGTGGGACAGGGACACTGAAGCTTTCTTT
once	NA	TRBV7-2	TRBJ2-5	CASSPRGETQYF	TGTGCCAGCAGCCCTCGGGGAGAGACCCAGTACTTC
NA	NA	TRBV28	TRBJ1-2	CASRIQGTNYGYTF	TGTGCCAGCAGAATACAGGGAACTAACTATGGCTACACCTTC
NA	NA	TRBV19	TRBJ2-1	CASNGRAGDEQFF	TGTGCCAGTAATGGCAGGGCCGGTGATGAGCAGTTCTTC
few	NA	TRBV27	TRBJ1-6	CASSFRVPNSPLHF	TGTGCCAGCAGTTTTCGGGTTCCAAATTCACCCCTCCACTTT
NA	TRBD2	TRBV18	TRBJ2-5	CASSSGLAAWETQYF	TGTGCCAGCTCATCGGGACTAGCCGCTTGGGAGACCCAGTACTTC
NA	NA	TRBV9	TRBJ2-3	CASSPQTDTQYF	TGTGCCAGCAGCCCACAAACAGATACGCAGTATTTT
NA	NA	TRBV1	TRBJ2-4	CTSSQVVLRRSPLNIQYF	TGCACCAGCAGCCAAGTTGTTCTACGGAGAAGCCCGTTAAACATTCAGTACTTC
NA	TRBD2	TRBV19	TRBJ2-4	CASTTPKPLLARLAKNIQYF	TGTGCCAGTACCACACCCAAGCCCCTACTAGCGCGGTTAGCCAAAAACATTCAGTACTTC
NA	TRBD2	TRBV7-2	TRBJ2-7	CASSFGSGGPRSYEQYF	TGTGCCAGCAGCTTCGGTAGCGGGGGGCCCCGATCCTACGAGCAGTACTTC
NA	NA	TRBV9	TRBJ1-5	CASSVNGAGGAQHF	TGTGCCAGCAGCGTAAACGGGGCTGGGGGGGCCCAGCATTTT
NA	NA	TRBV3-1/TRBV3-2	TRBJ1-5	CASSQDQGRGQPQHF	TGTGCCAGCAGCCAAGATCAAGGCAGGGGTCAGCCCCAGCATTTT
NA	NA	TRBV7-2	TRBJ1-6	CASSLATGLQNSPLHF	TGTGCCAGCAGCTTAGCGACAGGCTTGCAAAATTCACCCCTCCACTTT
NA	TRBD1	TRBV28	TRBJ1-6	CASSPRTGITKSPLHF	TGTGCCAGCAGTCCCCGGACAGGAATAACCAAATCACCCCTCCACTTT
once	NA	TRBV9	TRBJ2-3	CASNDGASTDTQYF	TGTGCCAGCAATGATGGGGCTAGCACAGATACGCAGTATTTT
NA	TRBD1	TRBV28	TRBJ2-3	CASSLGQVTQYF	TGTGCCAGCAGTTTGGGACAGGTAACGCAGTATTTT
NA	TRBD1	TRBV18	TRBJ2-1	CASSPGTVSYNEQFF	TGTGCCAGCTCACCCGGGACAGTCTCCTACAATGAGCAGTTCTTC
NA	TRBD1	TRBV9	TRBJ1-3	CASSVTPGGTGNTIYF	TGTGCCAGCAGCGTCACCCCAGGGGGCACTGGAAACACCATATATTTT
NA	TRBD2	TRBV3-1/TRBV3-2	TRBJ2-2	CASSQGVAGDTGELFF	TGTGCCAGCAGCCAAGGGGTAGCGGGAGACACCGGGGAGCTGTTTTTT
NA	TRBD1	TRBV12-5	TRBJ1-2	CASGLVLIPGQGAIDGYTF	TGTGCTAGTGGTTTGGTACTGATTCCCGGGCAGGGGGCTATTGATGGCTACACCTTC
NA	TRBD1	TRBV7-2	TRBJ1-5	CASSQRQGGNQPQHF	TGTGCCAGCAGCCAGAGACAGGGGGGTAATCAGCCCCAGCATTTT
once	TRBD1	TRBV27	TRBJ1-2	CASSLSPGQGGGWVLYGYTF	TGTGCCAGCAGTTTATCTCCGGGACAGGGAGGTGGTTGGGTACTGTATGGCTACACCTTC
NA	NA	TRBV28	TRBJ2-7	CASRSPRQGRYEQYF	TGTGCCAGCAGATCCCCCAGGCAGGGGCGATACGAGCAGTACTTC
NA	NA	TRBV6-5	TRBJ1-3	CASSYRQDPGNTIYF	TGTGCCAGCAGTTACAGACAGGATCCTGGAAACACCATATATTTT
NA	NA	TRBV5-1	TRBJ2-3	CASSGAGNGVTDTQYF	TGCGCCAGCAGCGGGGCAGGGAATGGGGTCACAGATACGCAGTATTTT
NA	NA	TRBV2	TRBJ1-1	CASSESMNTEAFF	TGTGCCAGCAGTGAATCTATGAACACTGAAGCTTTCTTT
many	NA	TRBV30	TRBJ2-2	CAWRNGVPGELFF	TGTGCCTGGAGAAACGGGGTGCCCGGGGAGCTGTTTTTT
NA	TRBD1	TRBV14	TRBJ1-2	CASSQERPLQGATPSNYGYTF	TGTGCCAGCAGCCAAGAACGCCCCTTACAGGGGGCAACCCCATCGAACTATGGCTACACCTTC
NA	NA	TRBV6-5	TRBJ2-5	CATRTTVGGETQYF	TGTGCCACCAGGACGACAGTGGGTGGGGAGACCCAGTACTTC
once	NA	TRBV7-8	TRBJ2-7	CASSRTGTLVAEQYF	TGTGCCAGCAGCCGCACCGGGACTTTGGTTGCCGAGCAGTACTTC
once	NA	TRBV4-1	TRBJ1-1	CASSQEARLADKEAFF	TGCGCCAGCAGCCAAGAAGCGCGACTAGCAGATAAGGAAGCTTTCTTT
NA	TRBD1	TRBV9	TRBJ1-5	CASSQDREACKNNQPQHF	TGTGCCAGCAGCCAGGACAGGGAGGCTTGTAAGAACAATCAGCCCCAGCATTTT
NA	TRBD1	TRBV11-2	TRBJ2-3	CASSLLGQVTDTQYF	TGTGCCAGCAGCTTATTGGGACAGGTCACAGATACGCAGTATTTT
few	NA	TRBV7-2	TRBJ2-7	CASSPRGQQSYEQYF	TGTGCCAGCAGCCCTAGGGGCCAACAATCCTACGAGCAGTACTTC
NA	NA	TRBV11-3	TRBJ2-2	CASSSRTTNTGELFF	TGTGCCAGCAGTTCCCGGACAACGAACACCGGGGAGCTGTTTTTT
NA	TRBD2	TRBV28	TRBJ2-3	CASRGTSGKEDTQYF	TGTGCCAGCAGGGGGACTAGCGGGAAGGAGGATACGCAGTATTTT
NA	NA	TRBV19	TRBJ2-7	CASSIGSSEKFF	TGTGCCAGTAGTATAGGTTCTAGCGAAAAGTTCTTC
NA	NA	TRBV19	TRBJ1-1	CASSIGPMNTEAFF	TGTGCCAGTAGTATTGGCCCGATGAACACTGAAGCTTTCTTT
few	NA	TRBV19	TRBJ1-6	CASSLEGTKYNSPLHF	TGTGCCAGTAGTTTGGAGGGGACGAAATATAATTCACCCCTCCACTTT
NA	TRBD2	TRBV2	TRBJ2-1	CASSAGTSGGDEQFF	TGTGCCAGCAGCGCAGGGACTAGCGGGGGGGATGAGCAGTTCTTC